These 21 T cell receptor beta chains share one sample of origin, sequenced in a study of blood T cells in healthy people across ages. A second PCR of 7 to 11 cycles used a sample-barcoded 5' primer and a J-beta primer mix. TCRdb itself ran the 5' RACE reads through MiXCR, one entry per CDR3 protein. The sample includes around 940,000 distinct CDR3 sequences, just over 50% of them seen just once. The sample consisted of blood. Source of these receptors: a woman between 55 and 75 years old in good health.

The chain carries TRBV20-1 and TRBJ2-5; D is perhaps TRBD1 (5 bases). CDR1 is DFQATT and CDR2 is SNEGSKA in the germline V gene (reference sequence). V gave up 5 bases and J gave up 0 bases, with 10 bases separating them. This CDR3 region has 13 residues. The CDR3 DNA reads TGCAGTGCTTGGCCGGACAACCAAGAGACCCAGTACTTC. It codes for CSAWPDNQETQYF.

This clonotype was counted between two and nine times. J is TRBJ2-7 and V is TRBV4-1; 7 bases fit TRBD1. Germline CDR1 MGHRA, CDR2 YSYEKL. The CDR3 is 16 residues long. J lost 3 bases, V lost 0 bases, and 8 bases had no gene match. This CDR3 reads CASSQDPTGQGYEQYF. CDR3 in DNA: TGCGCCAGCAGCCAAGACCCGACAGGGCAGGGCTACGAGCAGTACTTC.

Details on this clonotype: One end of the junction does not line up with germline, which may come from a read error. J is TRBJ2-3 and V is TRBV3-1; D is uncertain. The germline CDR1 and CDR2 sequences are LGHDT and YNNKEL (reference sequence). CDR3 length: 16 residues. The CDR3 DNA reads TGTGCCAGCAGCCAGAATGGCAGTCCAAGGCCAGATACGCGGTATTTT. Encoded protein: CASSQNGSPRPDTRYF.

V and J are TRBV15 and TRBJ1-5; maybe TRBD1 (5 bases). Trimming pared 2 bases from V and 5 bases from J, leaving 10 bases between. Germline V gene sequence: CDR1 LNHNV, CDR2 YYDKDF (reference sequence). This CDR3 spans 14 amino acids. CDR3 sequence reads: CATSRRGRDQPQHF. The CDR3 DNA reads TGTGCCACCAGCAGACGGGGGAGGGATCAGCCCCAGCATTTT. The variable domain in full, with the rest retrieved from reference TRBV15 and TRBJ1-5, is DAMVIQNPRYQVTQFGKPVTLSCSQTLNHNVMYWYQQKSSQAPKLLFHYYDKDFNNEADTPDNFQSRRPNTSFCFLDIRSPGLGDTAMYLCATSRRGRDQPQHFGDGTRLSIL.

This clonotype showed up just a few times. The genes are TRBV5-1 and TRBJ2-1, with 7 bases matching TRBD2. V lost 0 bases to trimming and J lost 10 bases; unmatched junction nucleotides: 1. The CDR3 totals 12 residues. Per germline, CDR1 SGHRS and CDR2 YFSETQ. The CDR3 DNA sequence: TGCGCCAGCAGCTTGGGGGACTACGAGCAGTTCTTC. This translates into CASSLGDYEQFF. Combining the CDR3 with reference TRBV5-1 and TRBJ2-1 gives the whole variable domain KAGVTQTPRYLIKTRGQQVTLSCSPISGHRSVSWYQQTPGQGLQFLFEYFSETQRNKGNFPGRFSGRQFSNSRSEMNVSTLELGDSALYLCASSLGDYEQFFGPGTRLTVL.

V usage is TRBV7-2 and J usage is TRBJ1-2; a possible D gene is TRBD1 (6 bases). This CDR3 region has 13 residues. CDR1 SGHTA and CDR2 FQGNSA come from the germline V gene. Trimming cost V 6 bases and J 5 bases, with 13 bases left between them. The CDR3, as DNA: TGTGCCAGCAGGCGCCGAGGACAGTATGGCTACACCTTC. Translation: CASRRRGQYGYTF. Filled out from reference TRBV7-2 and TRBJ1-2, the complete variable domain reads GAGVSQSPSNKVTEKGKDVELRCDPISGHTALYWYRQSLGQGLEFLIYFQGNSAPDKSGLPSDRFSAERTGGSVSTLTIQRTQQEDSAVYLCASRRRGQYGYTFGSGTRLTVV.

The gene calls are TRBV6-2 or TRBV6-3 and TRBJ2-5; 15 positions match TRBD2. Germline loops: CDR1 MNHEY, CDR2 SVGEGT. This CDR3 has 17 amino acids. V dropped 2 bases and J dropped 5; count of bases not matched to a gene: 6. For the CDR3, the DNA is TGTGCCAGCAGTTACGGGACTAGCGGGAGGTTGGTGGAGACCCAGTACTTC. Its protein is CASSYGTSGRLVETQYF.

This clonotype has a single count. This chain joins TRBV4-2 and TRBJ2-7; 8 nucleotides align to TRBD2. V was clipped by 1 base and J by 7 bases; unmatched bases: 9. The CDR3 is made up of 15 amino acids. Per the germline V gene, CDR1 is LGHNA and CDR2 is YNFKEQ. The CDR3 DNA follows: TGTGCCAGCAGCCAAGGACTAGCGCAATACAATGAGCAGTACTTC. Amino acid sequence: CASSQGLAQYNEQYF.

Written as DNA, the CDR3 is TGTGCCAGCAGTTTGACAGTGGGCGGGTACGAGCAGTACTTC. Translation gives CASSLTVGGYEQYF. The chain joins TRBV28 to TRBJ2-7, with D tentatively TRBD1 or TRBD2 (5 bases each). The CDR3 sequence is 14 residues long. Germline V gene sequence: CDR1 MDHEN, CDR2 SYDVKM. The V end was cut by 3 bases, the J end by 4 bases, with 13 bases between.

The chain couples TRBV7-8 to TRBJ2-1; D remains ambiguous. V shed 1 base and J shed 5 bases, with 6 bases lying between them. The CDR3 consists of 13 residues. The V gene's germline CDR1 is SGHVS and CDR2 FQNEAQ. The CDR3 loop is CASSLGFHNEQFF. The CDR3 DNA follows: TGTGCCAGCAGCTTAGGGTTTCACAATGAGCAGTTCTTC.

The chain is built from TRBV27 and TRBJ2-3, with a tentative D call TRBD2 (5 bases). The V gene lost 6 bases and the J gene lost 2 bases, with 12 bases spanning the gap. Germline V gene lookup returns CDR1 MNHEY and CDR2 SMNVEV (reference sequence). This CDR3 is built from 14 residues. DNA for the CDR3: TGTGCCAGCAGCCTTAGCGTTGACACAGATACGCAGTATTTT. Encoded protein: CASSLSVDTDTQYF.

This clonotype appeared a single time. The CDR3 nucleotides are TGTGCCAGCACTGGGACATCCGGCTTGCGAGAGACCCAGTACTTC. Translated, it gives CASTGTSGLRETQYF. The J gene is TRBJ2-5, the V gene TRBV2; D is perhaps TRBD1 (6 bases). Germline CDR1 is SNHLY and CDR2 is FYNNEI. The length of the CDR3 is 15 residues. V was clipped by 7 bases and J by 4 bases, with 19 bases between them.

J is TRBJ2-1 and V is TRBV2, with 10 bases lining up with TRBD2. V shed 5 bases and J 5 bases; nucleotides not matched to a gene: 15. The CDR3 runs 18 residues. Per the germline V gene, CDR1 is SNHLY and CDR2 is FYNNEI. CDR3 in DNA: TGTGCCAGCAGTACTACAGGGGGGCTAGCGGGAGACGACAATGAGCAGTTCTTC. It yields the protein CASSTTGGLAGDDNEQFF.

The rearrangement joins TRBV7-7 to TRBJ2-1, with D unresolved. The germline CDR1 and CDR2 sequences are SSHAT and FNYEAQ (reference sequence). V was clipped by 5 bases and J by 5 bases, with 10 bases between them. CDR3 size: 13 residues. CDR3 loop: CASSITTNNEQFF. The CDR3, as DNA: TGTGCCAGCAGCATAACTACTAACAATGAGCAGTTCTTC.

This clonotype was picked up one time. The CDR3 coding sequence is TGTGCCAGCAGCGTTGGCTGGGGGCAAGAGACCCAGTACTTC. Its protein product is CASSVGWGQETQYF. The chain is built from TRBV9 and TRBJ2-5; D is tentatively TRBD1 or TRBD2 (5 bases each). CDR3 length: 14 amino acids. Germline CDR1 reads SGDLS; CDR2 reads YYNGEE. The V end was cut by 2 bases, the J end by 2 bases, with 10 bases between.

This clonotype was detected a few times. The chain couples TRBV29-1 to TRBJ2-5; TRBD2 agrees at 14 bases. CDR1 SQVTM and CDR2 ANQGSEA come from the germline V gene. The CDR3 is made up of 15 amino acids. The V gene end was trimmed by 3 bases and the J gene end by 7 bases; junction bases not matched to a gene: 7. CDR3 nucleotide sequence: TGCAGCGTTGAGACGGGACTAGCGGGAGACGGGACCCAGTACTTC. Its translation is CSVETGLAGDGTQYF.

The rearrangement joins TRBV27 to TRBJ2-7; D gene ambiguous. In germline, CDR1 is MNHEY, CDR2 SMNVEV (reference sequence). V was shortened by 4 bases and J by 0 bases, with 10 bases between the two germline ends. The CDR3 covers 14 residues. The CDR3 coding sequence is TGTGCCAGCAGTTCCCGCCAGGCCTCCTACGAGCAGTACTTC. Translated, it gives CASSSRQASYEQYF.

The CDR3 spells CASSPLVQGSSYNEQFF. As DNA, the CDR3 is TGTGCCAGCAGCCCACTCGTACAGGGGTCCTCCTACAATGAGCAGTTCTTC. The chain couples TRBV7-6 to TRBJ2-1; 7 nucleotides agree with TRBD1. The CDR3 is made up of 17 amino acids. Looked up from germline, CDR1 is SGHVS and CDR2 is FNYEAQ. Trimming took 5 bases from V and 0 from J; bases not matched to a gene: 10. The entire variable domain, with the rest obtained from reference TRBV7-6 and TRBJ2-1, is as follows: GAGVSQSPRYKVTKRGQDVALRCDPISGHVSLYWYRQALGQGPEFLTYFNYEAQQDKSGLPNDRFSAERPEGSISTLTIQRTEQRDSAMYRCASSPLVQGSSYNEQFFGPGTRLTVL.

The CDR3 region is CATSRRGPYEQYF. The CDR3 nucleotides read TGTGCCACCAGCAGAAGGGGTCCCTACGAGCAGTACTTC. This chain uses TRBV15 with TRBJ2-7; the D gene is possibly TRBD1 (5 bases). The germline V and J ends were trimmed by 2 bases and 2 bases, with 7 bases remaining between them. The CDR3 is made up of 13 amino acids. Germline-derived CDR1 and CDR2 are LNHNV and YYDKDF (reference sequence). The variable domain in full, completed from reference TRBV15 and TRBJ2-7, reads DAMVIQNPRYQVTQFGKPVTLSCSQTLNHNVMYWYQQKSSQAPKLLFHYYDKDFNNEADTPDNFQSRRPNTSFCFLDIRSPGLGDTAMYLCATSRRGPYEQYFGPGTRLTVT.

At least ten counts were recorded for this clonotype. This chain connects TRBV20-1 to TRBJ2-7; 9 bases are a match to TRBD2. CDR3 size: 15 residues. In germline, CDR1 is DFQATT, CDR2 SNEGSKA (reference sequence). V gave up 5 bases and J gave up 0 bases; unmatched junction bases: 8. The CDR3 DNA reads as TGCAGTGCTGACCCCAATAGCGGGAGCTCCTACGAGCAGTACTTC. It is translated as CSADPNSGSSYEQYF.

There are a few counts of this clonotype. The genes are TRBV7-9 and TRBJ2-5; a possible D gene is TRBD2 (6 bases). The germline gives CDR1 SEHNR, CDR2 FQNEAQ (reference sequence). Trimming left V 5 bases short and J 5 bases short, with 15 bases between. The CDR3 consists of 14 residues. CDR3: CASSRGGVWETQYF. CDR3 sequence (DNA): TGTGCCAGCAGCCGAGGCGGGGTTTGGGAGACCCAGTACTTC.